The text below deals with one TCR beta chain. Unmatched junction bases numbered 13, after V lost 7 bases and J lost 6 bases. Germline loops: CDR1 MNHEY, CDR2 SMNVEV (reference sequence). CDR3 size: 17 residues. The data are from a study of T cell changes during pregnancy in multiple sclerosis. Clones were sequenced by immunoSEQ multiplex PCR, and TCRdb holds only the in-frame ones, with some missing. This table holds about 89,000 clones, around 94% found once. Source: peripheral blood, taken in the third trimester of pregnancy. This receptor was identified in a female donor with multiple sclerosis, enrolled in a pregnancy study. This rearrangement joins TRBV27 to TRBJ2-1; 12 bases are a match to TRBD2. Here the CDR3 reads CASTRWASGRVTNEQFF. For the CDR3, the DNA is TGTGCCAGCACGAGGTGGGCTAGCGGGAGGGTAACCAATGAGCAGTTCTTC.